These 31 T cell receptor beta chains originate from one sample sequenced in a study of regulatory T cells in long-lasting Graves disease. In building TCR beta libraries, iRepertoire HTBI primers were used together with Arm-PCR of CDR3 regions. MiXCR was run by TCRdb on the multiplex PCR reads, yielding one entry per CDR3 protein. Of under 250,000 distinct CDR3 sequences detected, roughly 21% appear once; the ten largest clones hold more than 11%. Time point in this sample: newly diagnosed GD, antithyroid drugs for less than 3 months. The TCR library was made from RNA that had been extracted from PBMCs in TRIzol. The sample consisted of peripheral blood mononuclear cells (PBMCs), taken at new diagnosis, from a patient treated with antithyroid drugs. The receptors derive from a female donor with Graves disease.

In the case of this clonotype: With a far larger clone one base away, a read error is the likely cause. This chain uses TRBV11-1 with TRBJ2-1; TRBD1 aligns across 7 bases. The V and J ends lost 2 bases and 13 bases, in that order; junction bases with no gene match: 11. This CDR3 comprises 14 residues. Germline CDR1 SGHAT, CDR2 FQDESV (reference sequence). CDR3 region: CASSLQQGLETQFF. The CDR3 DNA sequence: TGTGCCAGCAGCTTACAACAGGGGTTGGAGACCCAGTTCTTC.

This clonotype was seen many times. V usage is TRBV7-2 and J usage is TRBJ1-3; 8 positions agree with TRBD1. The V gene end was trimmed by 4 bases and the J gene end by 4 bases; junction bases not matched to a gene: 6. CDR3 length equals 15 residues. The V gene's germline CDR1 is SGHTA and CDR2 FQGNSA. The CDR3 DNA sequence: TGTGCCAGCAGCTACGGGACAGGAAAAGGAAACACCATATATTTT. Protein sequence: CASSYGTGKGNTIYF. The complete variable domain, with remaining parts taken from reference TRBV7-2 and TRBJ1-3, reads GAGVSQSPSNKVTEKGKDVELRCDPISGHTALYWYRQSLGQGLEFLIYFQGNSAPDKSGLPSDRFSAERTGGSVSTLTIQRTQQEDSAVYLCASSYGTGKGNTIYFGEGSWLTVV.

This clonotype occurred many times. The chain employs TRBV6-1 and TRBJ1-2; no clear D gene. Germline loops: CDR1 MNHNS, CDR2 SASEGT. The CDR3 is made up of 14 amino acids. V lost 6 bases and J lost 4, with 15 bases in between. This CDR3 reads CASRHEAGLYGYTF. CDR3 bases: TGTGCCAGCAGGCACGAGGCCGGCCTCTATGGCTACACCTTC.

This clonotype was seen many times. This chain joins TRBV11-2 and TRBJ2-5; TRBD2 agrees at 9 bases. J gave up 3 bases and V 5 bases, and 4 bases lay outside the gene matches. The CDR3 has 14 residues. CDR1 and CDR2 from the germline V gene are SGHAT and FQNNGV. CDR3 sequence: CASSRAGGKETQYF. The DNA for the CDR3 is TGTGCCAGCAGCAGGGCGGGGGGGAAAGAGACCCAGTACTTC.

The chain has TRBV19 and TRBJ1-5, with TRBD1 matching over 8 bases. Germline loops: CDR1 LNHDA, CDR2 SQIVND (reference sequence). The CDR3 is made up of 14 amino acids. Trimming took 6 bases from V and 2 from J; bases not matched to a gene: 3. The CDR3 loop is CASRDRVRNQPQHF. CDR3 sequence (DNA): TGTGCCAGTAGGGACAGGGTACGCAATCAGCCCCAGCATTTT.

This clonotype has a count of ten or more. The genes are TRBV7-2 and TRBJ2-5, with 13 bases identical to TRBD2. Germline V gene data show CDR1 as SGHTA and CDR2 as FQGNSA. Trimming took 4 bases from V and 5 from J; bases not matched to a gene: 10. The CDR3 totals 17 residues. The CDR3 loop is CASSSHQLAGGLETQYF. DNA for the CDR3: TGTGCCAGCAGCTCACACCAACTAGCGGGGGGGCTCGAGACCCAGTACTTC.

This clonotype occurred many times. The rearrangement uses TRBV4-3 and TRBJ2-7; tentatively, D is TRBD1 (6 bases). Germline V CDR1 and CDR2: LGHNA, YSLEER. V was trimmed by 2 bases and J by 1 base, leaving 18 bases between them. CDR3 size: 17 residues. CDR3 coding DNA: TGCGCCAGCAGCCAAAGCCTACCAGACAGGACTTCCTACGAGCAGTACTTC. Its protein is CASSQSLPDRTSYEQYF.

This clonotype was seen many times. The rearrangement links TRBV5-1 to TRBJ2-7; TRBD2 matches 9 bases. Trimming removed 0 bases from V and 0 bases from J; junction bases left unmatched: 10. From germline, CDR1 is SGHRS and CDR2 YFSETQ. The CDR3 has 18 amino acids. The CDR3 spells CASSLASPLAGPSYEQYF. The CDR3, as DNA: TGCGCCAGCAGCTTGGCTTCCCCTCTAGCGGGACCCTCCTACGAGCAGTACTTC.

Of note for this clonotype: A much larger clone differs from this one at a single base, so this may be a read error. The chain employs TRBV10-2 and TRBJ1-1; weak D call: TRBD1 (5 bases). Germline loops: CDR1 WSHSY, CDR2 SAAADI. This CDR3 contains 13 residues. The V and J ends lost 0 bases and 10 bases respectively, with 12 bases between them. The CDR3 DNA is TGCGCCAGCAGTGAGTCGATGTTCGGGGGAGCTTTCTTT. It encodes CASSESMFGGAFF.

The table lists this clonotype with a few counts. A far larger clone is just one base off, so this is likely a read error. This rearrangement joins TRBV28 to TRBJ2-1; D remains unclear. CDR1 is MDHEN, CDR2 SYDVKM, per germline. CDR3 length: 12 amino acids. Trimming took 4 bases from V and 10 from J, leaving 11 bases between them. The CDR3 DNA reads TGTGCCAGCAGTTCCCAGCCCGGGGAGCAGTTCTTC. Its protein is CASSSQPGEQFF. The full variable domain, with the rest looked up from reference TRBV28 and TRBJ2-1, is DVKVTQSSRYLVKRTGEKVFLECVQDMDHENMFWYRQDPGLGLRLIYFSYDVKMKEKGDIPEGYSVSREKKERFSLILESASTNQTSMYLCASSSQPGEQFFGPGTRLTVL.

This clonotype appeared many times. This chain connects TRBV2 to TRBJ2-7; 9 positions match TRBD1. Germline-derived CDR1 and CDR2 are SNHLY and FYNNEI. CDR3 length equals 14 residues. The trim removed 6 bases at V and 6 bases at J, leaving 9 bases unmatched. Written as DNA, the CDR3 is TGTGCCAGCAGGTCGGGACAGGGATTTGGCGAGCAGTACTTC. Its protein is CASRSGQGFGEQYF.

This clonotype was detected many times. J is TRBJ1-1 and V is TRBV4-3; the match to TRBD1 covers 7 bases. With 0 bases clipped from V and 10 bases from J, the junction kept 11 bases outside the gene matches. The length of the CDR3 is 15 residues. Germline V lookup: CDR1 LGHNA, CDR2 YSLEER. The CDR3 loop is CASSQDDREPVGAFF. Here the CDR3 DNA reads TGCGCCAGCAGCCAAGACGACAGGGAGCCCGTTGGAGCTTTCTTT.

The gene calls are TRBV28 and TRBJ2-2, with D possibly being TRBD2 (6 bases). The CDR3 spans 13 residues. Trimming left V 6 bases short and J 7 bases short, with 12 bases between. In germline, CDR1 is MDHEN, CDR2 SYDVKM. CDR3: CASRPTAGGELFF. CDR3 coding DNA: TGTGCCAGCAGACCGACAGCGGGCGGGGAGCTGTTTTTT.

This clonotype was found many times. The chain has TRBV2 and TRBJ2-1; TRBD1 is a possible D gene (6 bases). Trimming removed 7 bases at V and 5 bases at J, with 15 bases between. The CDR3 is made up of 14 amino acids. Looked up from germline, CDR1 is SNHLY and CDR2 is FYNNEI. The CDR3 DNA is TGTGCCAGCAAGGAACTAAACAGGGACAATGAGCAGTTCTTC. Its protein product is CASKELNRDNEQFF.

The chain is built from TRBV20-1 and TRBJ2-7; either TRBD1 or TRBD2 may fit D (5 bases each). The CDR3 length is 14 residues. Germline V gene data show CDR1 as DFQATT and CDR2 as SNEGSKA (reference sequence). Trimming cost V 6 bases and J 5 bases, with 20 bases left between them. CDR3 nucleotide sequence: TGCAGTGCCTCTGGGTGGGGGAATACCCACGAGCAGTACTTC. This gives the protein CSASGWGNTHEQYF.

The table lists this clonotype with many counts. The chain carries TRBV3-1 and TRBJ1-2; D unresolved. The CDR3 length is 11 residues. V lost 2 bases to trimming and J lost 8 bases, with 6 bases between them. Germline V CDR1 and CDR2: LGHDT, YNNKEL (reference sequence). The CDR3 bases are TGTGCCAGCAGCCAACTCAGCGGCTACACCTTC. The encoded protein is CASSQLSGYTF.

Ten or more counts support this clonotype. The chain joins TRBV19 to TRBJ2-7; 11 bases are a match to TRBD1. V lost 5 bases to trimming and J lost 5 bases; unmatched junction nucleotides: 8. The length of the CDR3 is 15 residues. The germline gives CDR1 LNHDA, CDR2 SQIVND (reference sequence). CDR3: CASSAPWTGGNEQYF. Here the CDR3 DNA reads TGTGCCAGTAGTGCCCCGTGGACAGGGGGCAACGAGCAGTACTTC.

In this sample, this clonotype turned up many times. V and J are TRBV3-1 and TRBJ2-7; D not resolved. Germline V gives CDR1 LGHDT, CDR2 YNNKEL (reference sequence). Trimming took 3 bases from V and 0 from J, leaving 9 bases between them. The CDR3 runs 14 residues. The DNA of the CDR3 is TGTGCCAGCAGCCACCCTAGAAACTCCTACGAGCAGTACTTC. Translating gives CASSHPRNSYEQYF.

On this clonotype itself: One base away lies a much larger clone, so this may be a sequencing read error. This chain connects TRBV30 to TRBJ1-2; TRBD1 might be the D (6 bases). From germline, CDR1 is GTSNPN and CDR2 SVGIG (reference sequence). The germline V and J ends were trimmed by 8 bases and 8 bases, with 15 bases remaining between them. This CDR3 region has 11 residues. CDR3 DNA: TGTGCCCGTGGAGGGGGGGGCGGCTACACCTTC. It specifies CARGGGGGYTF. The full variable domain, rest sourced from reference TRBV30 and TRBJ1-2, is SQTIHQWPATLVQPVGSPLSLECTVEGTSNPNLYWYRQAAGRGLQLLFYSVGIGQISSEVPQNLSASRPQDRQFILSSKKLLLSDSGFYLCARGGGGGYTFGSGTRLTVV.

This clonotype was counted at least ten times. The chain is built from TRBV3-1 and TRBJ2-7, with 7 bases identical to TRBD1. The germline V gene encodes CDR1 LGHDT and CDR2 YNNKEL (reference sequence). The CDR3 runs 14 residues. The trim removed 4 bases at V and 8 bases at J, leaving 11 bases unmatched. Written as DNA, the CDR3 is TGTGCCAGCAGCCCCACCCGACAGGGTCTTCAGCAGTACTTC. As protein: CASSPTRQGLQQYF.

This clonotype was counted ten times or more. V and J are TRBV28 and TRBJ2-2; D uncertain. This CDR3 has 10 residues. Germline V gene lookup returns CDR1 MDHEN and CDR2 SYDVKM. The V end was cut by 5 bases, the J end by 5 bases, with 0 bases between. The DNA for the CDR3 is TGTGCCAGCAGTACCGGGGAGCTGTTTTTT. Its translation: CASSTGELFF.

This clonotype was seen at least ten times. The CDR3 loop is CASSQRLRASGELFF. The CDR3 DNA follows: TGCGCCAGCAGCCAAAGATTGAGGGCGTCCGGGGAGCTGTTTTTT. V usage is TRBV4-1 and J usage is TRBJ2-2; D is perhaps TRBD2 (5 bases). This CDR3 is built from 15 residues. Trimming left V 2 bases short and J 6 bases short, with 13 bases between. The germline V gene has CDR1 MGHRA and CDR2 YSYEKL.

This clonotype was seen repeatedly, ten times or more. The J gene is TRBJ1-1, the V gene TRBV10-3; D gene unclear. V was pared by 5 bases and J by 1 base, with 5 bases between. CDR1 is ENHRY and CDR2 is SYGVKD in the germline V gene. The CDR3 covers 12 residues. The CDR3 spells CAISWKNTEAFF. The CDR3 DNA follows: TGTGCCATCAGTTGGAAGAACACTGAAGCTTTCTTT.

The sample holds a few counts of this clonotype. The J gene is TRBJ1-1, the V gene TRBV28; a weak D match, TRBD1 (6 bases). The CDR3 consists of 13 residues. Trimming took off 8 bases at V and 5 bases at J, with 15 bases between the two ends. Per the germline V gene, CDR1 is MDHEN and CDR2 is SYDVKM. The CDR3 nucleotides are TGTGCCAGCCTCGACAGGATAGAGACTGAAGCTTTCTTT. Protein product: CASLDRIETEAFF.

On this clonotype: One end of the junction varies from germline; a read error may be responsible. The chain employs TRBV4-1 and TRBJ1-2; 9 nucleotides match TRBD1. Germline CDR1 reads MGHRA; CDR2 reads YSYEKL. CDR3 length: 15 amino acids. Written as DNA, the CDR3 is TGCGTCAGCAGCCCTACCGGGACAGGGAACTATGGCTACACCTTC. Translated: CVSSPTGTGNYGYTF.

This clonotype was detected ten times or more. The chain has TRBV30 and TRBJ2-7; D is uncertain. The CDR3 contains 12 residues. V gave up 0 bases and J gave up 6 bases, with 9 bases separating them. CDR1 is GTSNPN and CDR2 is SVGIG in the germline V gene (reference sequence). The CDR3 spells CAWSVHPAEQYF. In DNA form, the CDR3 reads TGTGCCTGGAGTGTACACCCGGCCGAGCAGTACTTC.

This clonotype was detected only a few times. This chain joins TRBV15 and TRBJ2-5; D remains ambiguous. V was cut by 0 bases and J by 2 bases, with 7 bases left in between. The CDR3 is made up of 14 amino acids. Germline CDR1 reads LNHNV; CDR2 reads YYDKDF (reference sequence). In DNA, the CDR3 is TGTGCCACCAGCAGAGATCGAGTACAAGAGACCCAGTACTTC. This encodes CATSRDRVQETQYF.

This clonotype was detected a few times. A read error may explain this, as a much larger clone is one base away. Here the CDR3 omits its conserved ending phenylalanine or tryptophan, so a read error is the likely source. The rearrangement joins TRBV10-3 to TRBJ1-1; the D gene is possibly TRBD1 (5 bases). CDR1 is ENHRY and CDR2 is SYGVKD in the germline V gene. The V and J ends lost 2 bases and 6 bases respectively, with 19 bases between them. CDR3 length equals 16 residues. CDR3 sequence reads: CAISEGAAGMFAEAFL. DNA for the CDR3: TGTGCCATCAGTGAGGGGGCGGCAGGGATGTTCGCTGAAGCTTTCCTT.

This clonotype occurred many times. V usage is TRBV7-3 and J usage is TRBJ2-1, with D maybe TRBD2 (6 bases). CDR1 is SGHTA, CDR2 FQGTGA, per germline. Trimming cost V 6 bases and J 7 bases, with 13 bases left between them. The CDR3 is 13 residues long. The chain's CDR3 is CASSSSDPNEQFF. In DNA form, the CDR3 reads TGTGCCAGCAGTTCTAGCGACCCGAATGAGCAGTTCTTC.

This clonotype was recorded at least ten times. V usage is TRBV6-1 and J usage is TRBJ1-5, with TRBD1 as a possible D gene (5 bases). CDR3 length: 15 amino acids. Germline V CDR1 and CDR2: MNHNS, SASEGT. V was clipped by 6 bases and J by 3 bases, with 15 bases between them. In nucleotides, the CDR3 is TGTGCCAGCAGGCGGGTGGGGGGAGTCAATCAGCCCCAGCATTTT. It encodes CASRRVGGVNQPQHF.

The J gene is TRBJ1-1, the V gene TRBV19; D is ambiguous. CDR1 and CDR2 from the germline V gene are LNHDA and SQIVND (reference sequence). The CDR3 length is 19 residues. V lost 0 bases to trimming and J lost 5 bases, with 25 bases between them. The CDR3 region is CASSIESWSDLEVVTEAFF. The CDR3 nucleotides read TGTGCCAGTAGTATAGAAAGTTGGTCTGACCTTGAGGTTGTGACTGAAGCTTTCTTT.